The source of this T cell receptor (beta chain) is a study of blood T cell repertoires in COVID-19. Study information: Specimens from acute and convalescent COVID-19 originated in the United States, Italy and Spain.

Under the authors' procedure: Estimation of nucleated cell counts was performed using reference gene primer amplification. Clones were sequenced by immunoSEQ multiplex PCR, and TCRdb holds only the in-frame ones, with some missing. V and J calls and clone size are given by that table; D and trimming were obtained from the DNA. This table has tens of thousands of clones, approximately 80% appearing once. V lost 2 bases and J lost 6, with 13 bases in between. The CDR3 contains 15 residues. CDR1 is MNHEY and CDR2 is SVGAGI in the germline V gene. What was sequenced was peripheral blood. This chain connects TRBV6-5 to TRBJ2-2, with a tentative D call TRBD2 (5 bases). The receptor comes from a human donor with acute or convalescent COVID-19. The donor label of this sample is uncertain. The CDR3 loop is CASSYQRDRPGELFF. The CDR3 DNA reads as TGTGCCAGCAGTTACCAGAGGGATCGTCCCGGGGAGCTGTTTTTT.